This entry concerns a single T cell receptor beta chain. Germline assignment: CDR1 SGHNT and CDR2 YYREEE (reference sequence). Trimming stripped 1 base from V and 3 bases from J, with 8 bases between. There are 15 residues in the CDR3. Sequencing was performed with immunoSEQ multiplex PCR; in TCRdb, only in-frame clones are kept and a portion is missing. The sample has tens of thousands of clones; approximately 78% are singletons. The sample originates from a study of OX40 agonist ivuxolimab in advanced cancers. On the study more broadly: Six ivuxolimab dose levels, 0.01 to 10 mg/kg, were given intravenously every 2 weeks.

The chain recombines TRBV5-4 with TRBJ2-6; the D is unclear. This receptor was taken from an adult with an advanced solid tumor such as melanoma, head and neck, liver or kidney cancer. Here the sequenced sample was CD4+ or CD8+ T cells sorted from blood, taken in a trial of the OX40 agonist ivuxolimab. The CDR3 here is CASSLSRSGANVLTF. The CDR3, as DNA: TGTGCCAGCAGCTTGAGTCGAAGTGGGGCCAACGTCCTGACTTTC.